Each of the 5 T cell receptor beta chains below was sequenced from the same sample in a study of blood T cell repertoires in COVID-19. Only in-frame clones appear in the TCRdb table, and some are missing; sequencing was by immunoSEQ multiplex PCR. The table lists around 140,000 clones, approximately 87% of them singletons. The sample consisted of PBMCs or T cells enriched from blood (not recorded which). The receptors derive from a man aged 50 to 60 in a cohort exposed to, infected with or recovered from COVID-19 (not recorded which).

The CDR3 coding sequence is TGTGCCAGCAGCTCCTTGCCGTCGGCAGGGGCCTACGAGCAGTACTTC. Translating it yields CASSSLPSAGAYEQYF. The chain recombines TRBV7-9 with TRBJ2-7; TRBD1 is a possible D gene (6 bases). The CDR3 has 16 residues. Germline-derived CDR1 and CDR2 are SEHNR and FQNEAQ (reference sequence). V was cut by 4 bases and J by 2 bases, with 18 bases left in between.

This chain links TRBV7-9 with TRBJ1-5; a possible D gene is TRBD1 (5 bases). The V gene lost 10 bases and the J gene lost 1 base, with 8 bases spanning the gap. The germline CDR1 and CDR2 sequences are SEHNR and FQNEAQ (reference sequence). There are 12 residues in the CDR3. CDR3 DNA: TGTGCCATTCAGGGAAGCAATCAGCCCCAGCATTTT. Its translation: CAIQGSNQPQHF.

The chain links TRBV19 to TRBJ1-1; weak D call: TRBD1 (6 bases). The germline gives CDR1 LNHDA, CDR2 SQIVND (reference sequence). CDR3 length equals 14 residues. Trimming cost V 4 bases and J 1 base, with 10 bases left between them. For the CDR3, the DNA is TGTGCCAGTAGTACAACAGGGAGGAACACTGAAGCTTTCTTT. The encoded protein is CASSTTGRNTEAFF.

The count of this clone is one. The V gene is TRBV4-2, the J gene TRBJ1-5; D is uncertain. This CDR3 spans 15 amino acids. V lost 1 base to trimming and J lost 3 bases, with 10 bases between them. Germline values: CDR1 LGHNA, CDR2 YNFKEQ. CDR3 loop: CASSQGLKANQPQHF. The CDR3 DNA reads TGTGCCAGCAGCCAAGGCTTAAAAGCCAATCAGCCCCAGCATTTT.

This sequence joins TRBV5-6 and TRBJ2-7; TRBD1 is a possible D gene (6 bases). This CDR3 is 13 amino acids long. Germline V gene sequence: CDR1 SGHDT, CDR2 YYEEEE. V lost 0 bases, J lost 5 bases, and 9 bases lay in between. CDR3 bases: TGTGCCAGCAGCTTGGTCAGGGGCAACGAGCAGTACTTC. Protein product: CASSLVRGNEQYF. The whole variable domain, filled in from reference TRBV5-6 and TRBJ2-7, reads DAGVTQSPTHLIKTRGQQVTLRCSPKSGHDTVSWYQQALGQGPQFIFQYYEEEERQRGNFPDRFSGHQFPNYSSELNVNALLLGDSALYLCASSLVRGNEQYFGPGTRLTVT.